Following are 18 T cell receptor beta chains from one sample sequenced in a study of blood T cell repertoires in COVID-19. Method: immunoSEQ multiplex PCR; TCRdb's copy keeps in-frame clones and lacks some. The sample shows about 220,000 clones, approximately 80% of them seen only once. The sample taken for sequencing was peripheral blood. These receptor sequences come from a woman aged 70-85 years with acute or convalescent COVID-19.

This chain uses TRBV6-5 with TRBJ1-1, with 10 bases identical to TRBD1. V shed 6 bases and J 3 bases; nucleotides not matched to a gene: 1. Germline V gives CDR1 MNHEY, CDR2 SVGAGI. The CDR3 loop spans 13 amino acids. In DNA form, the CDR3 reads TGTGCCAGCAGGGGACAGGGGTACACTGAAGCTTTCTTT. As protein: CASRGQGYTEAFF.

V is TRBV19 and J is TRBJ2-7, with a tentative D call TRBD2 (5 bases). V was pared by 1 base and J by 5 bases, with 9 bases between. The CDR3 runs to 13 residues. From germline, CDR1 is LNHDA and CDR2 SQIVND (reference sequence). CDR3 residues: CASSIGQEDEQYF. The DNA for the CDR3 is TGTGCCAGTAGTATAGGTCAGGAGGACGAGCAGTACTTC.

This clone was seen a single time. This rearrangement joins TRBV5-1 to TRBJ1-2; D may be TRBD1 (6 bases). Trimming removed 1 base at V and 6 bases at J, with 10 bases between. Germline CDR1 SGHRS, CDR2 YFSETQ. CDR3 length: 13 amino acids. In DNA form, the CDR3 reads TGCGCCAGCAGCTTGAACAGGGATCATGGCTACACCTTC. This encodes CASSLNRDHGYTF.

This chain links TRBV5-1 with TRBJ1-5; no definite D call. This CDR3 spans 13 amino acids. Per germline, CDR1 SGHRS and CDR2 YFSETQ. Trimming removed 4 bases from V and 0 bases from J, with 5 bases in between. The CDR3 protein is CASSVSSNQPQHF. DNA of the CDR3: TGCGCCAGCAGCGTCAGTAGCAATCAGCCCCAGCATTTT.

The chain joins TRBV5-5 to TRBJ2-6; D unresolved. Germline loops: CDR1 SGHKS, CDR2 YYEKEE (reference sequence). This CDR3 region has 15 residues. V was trimmed by 2 bases and J by 0 bases, leaving 6 bases between them. The CDR3 DNA sequence: TGTGCCAGCAGCTTCAGGCCCTCTGGGGCCAACGTCCTGACTTTC. Encoded protein: CASSFRPSGANVLTF.

The J gene is TRBJ2-1, the V gene TRBV7-9; the D is unclear. The CDR3 contains 13 residues. Deletions cut 10 bases from V and 6 bases from J, with 16 bases between. The germline V gene encodes CDR1 SEHNR and CDR2 FQNEAQ (reference sequence). CDR3 sequence reads: CANIVAAGNEQFF. The CDR3 region has the DNA TGTGCCAACATCGTCGCGGCTGGCAATGAGCAGTTCTTC.

The V and J genes are TRBV7-9 and TRBJ1-1; D is unresolved. The CDR3 has 12 residues. Deletions cut 11 bases from V and 0 bases from J, with 10 bases between. Germline V gene sequence: CDR1 SEHNR, CDR2 FQNEAQ (reference sequence). The CDR3 here is CAALTVNTEAFF. DNA for the CDR3: TGTGCCGCCCTTACGGTGAACACTGAAGCTTTCTTT. Together with reference TRBV7-9 and TRBJ1-1, the CDR3 gives the full variable domain: DTGVSQNPRHKITKRGQNVTFRCDPISEHNRLYWYRQTLGQGPEFLTYFQNEAQLEKSRLLSDRFSAERPKGSFSTLEIQRTEQGDSAMYLCAALTVNTEAFFGQGTRLTVV.

The V gene is TRBV9, the J gene TRBJ2-5; D possibly corresponds to TRBD1 (6 bases). Trimming took off 1 base at V and 1 base at J, with 8 bases between the two ends. CDR1 is SGDLS and CDR2 is YYNGEE in the germline V gene. This CDR3 spans 14 amino acids. CDR3 loop: CASSVRGSQETQYF. The CDR3 DNA is TGTGCCAGCAGCGTAAGGGGGTCCCAAGAGACCCAGTACTTC.

The chain is built from TRBV4-3 and TRBJ2-1, with 13 bases identical to TRBD2. V was pared by 1 base and J by 3 bases, with 6 bases of the junction left unmatched. CDR3 length equals 18 residues. Germline V gene data show CDR1 as LGHNA and CDR2 as YSLEER. CDR3 sequence (DNA): TGCGCCAGCAGCCAAGCCAGACTAGCGGGGGGAAACTACAATGAGCAGTTCTTC. Translation gives CASSQARLAGGNYNEQFF.

The gene calls are TRBV10-1 and TRBJ2-2; 9 bases fit TRBD1. V lost 6 bases, J lost 4 bases, and 3 bases stayed unmatched. CDR1 is WNHNN and CDR2 is SYGVQD in the germline V gene (reference sequence). This CDR3 has 14 residues. The CDR3 DNA is TGCGCCAGCAGGGGACAGGGAGGCACCGGGGAGCTGTTTTTT. Its translation is CASRGQGGTGELFF.

The J gene is TRBJ1-1, the V gene TRBV5-4, with D perhaps TRBD1 (6 bases). Per the germline V gene, CDR1 is SGHNT and CDR2 is YYREEE (reference sequence). The CDR3 is made up of 15 amino acids. V shed 0 bases and J shed 5 bases, with 14 bases lying between them. The chain's CDR3 is CASSLGGGRETEAFF. CDR3 bases: TGTGCCAGCAGCTTGGGAGGGGGTCGAGAAACTGAAGCTTTCTTT. The whole variable domain, remainder taken from reference TRBV5-4 and TRBJ1-1, is ETGVTQSPTHLIKTRGQQVTLRCSSQSGHNTVSWYQQALGQGPQFIFQYYREEENGRGNFPPRFSGLQFPNYSSELNVNALELDDSALYLCASSLGGGRETEAFFGQGTRLTVV.

The CDR3: CASSLPGQGGIQSGNTIYF. The CDR3 region has the DNA TGTGCCAGCAGCTTACCGGGACAGGGGGGGATTCAGAGTGGAAACACCATATATTTT. The chain couples TRBV7-9 to TRBJ1-3, with 11 bases fitting TRBD1. This CDR3 region has 19 residues. V was clipped by 2 bases and J by 3 bases; unmatched bases: 12. Per the germline V gene, CDR1 is SEHNR and CDR2 is FQNEAQ (reference sequence).

This rearrangement joins TRBV3-1 (or the pseudogene TRBV3-2) to TRBJ2-5, with D tentatively TRBD2 (5 bases). The germline V and J ends were trimmed by 4 bases and 5 bases, with 11 bases remaining between them. The CDR3 consists of 13 residues. The germline CDR1 and CDR2 sequences are LGHDT and YNNKEL (reference sequence). The CDR3 nucleotides read TGTGCCAGCAGCCGGGGTCGCGGGGAGACCCAGTACTTC. This gives the protein CASSRGRGETQYF.

The gene calls are TRBV13 and TRBJ1-6, with D perhaps TRBD1 (6 bases). The CDR3 extends over 16 amino acids. Per the germline V gene, CDR1 is PRHDT and CDR2 is FYEKMQ (reference sequence). V was clipped by 4 bases and J by 7 bases, with 17 bases between them. This CDR3 is CASSYQGRSWNSPLHF. The CDR3 coding sequence is TGTGCCAGCAGCTACCAGGGGCGGTCGTGGAATTCACCCCTCCACTTT.

The CDR3 region is CASSSRVNSGNTIYF. The CDR3 region has the DNA TGTGCCAGCAGTTCCCGGGTAAACTCTGGAAACACCATATATTTT. The V and J genes are TRBV7-9 and TRBJ1-3; unclear D gene. The CDR3 consists of 15 residues. Per the germline V gene, CDR1 is SEHNR and CDR2 is FQNEAQ (reference sequence). V was shortened by 6 bases and J by 0 bases, with 12 bases between the two germline ends.

This clone appeared a single time. The gene calls are TRBV12-5 and TRBJ2-5, with a possible D match to TRBD2 (6 bases). V was clipped by 0 bases and J by 7 bases, with 6 bases between them. The CDR3 has 12 residues. Germline V gene sequence: CDR1 LGHNT, CDR2 FRNRAP. The CDR3 bases are TGTGCTAGTGGTTTGGTGGGAGGGACCCAGTACTTC. Amino acids: CASGLVGGTQYF.

V usage is TRBV7-2 and J usage is TRBJ1-5; 7 nucleotides match TRBD1. V shed 5 bases and J 5 bases; nucleotides not matched to a gene: 3. The CDR3 length is 13 residues. Per germline, CDR1 SGHTA and CDR2 FQGNSA. The CDR3 bases are TGTGCCAGCAGCAGACAGGGAGATCAGCCCCAGCATTTT. Translating gives CASSRQGDQPQHF.

The rearrangement joins TRBV4-2 to TRBJ1-1; 7 bases match TRBD1. The ends lost 3 bases at V and 0 bases at J; junction bases unmatched: 4. CDR3 length equals 15 residues. Germline loops: CDR1 LGHNA, CDR2 YNFKEQ. This CDR3 reads CASSQPGGMNTEAFF. DNA for the CDR3: TGTGCCAGCAGCCAGCCAGGGGGAATGAACACTGAAGCTTTCTTT.